This T cell receptor (beta chain) emerged from a study of shared clonotypes between healthy human individuals. Study-wide points: Non-shared clonotypes were found to have lower generation probabilities than the clonotypes that were shared by all four of the sorted-subset donors. Despite large depth, rarefaction showed incomplete sorted-subset sequencing.

This clone appeared once. Antigen unknown. The CD8 memory sample joined CD45RO+ cells and CCR7-negative CD45RA+ cells. Unmatched junction bases numbered 6, after V lost 5 bases and J lost 6 bases. Germline V lookup: CDR1 SEHNR, CDR2 FQNEAQ (reference sequence). CDR3 length equals 14 residues. Running of the assay took place at deep level. Using immunoSEQ multiplex PCR, the repertoire was profiled, and TCRdb retains in-frame clones only, with some absent. The profile shows about 380,000 clones, around 96% of them singletons. The material sequenced was memory CD8+ T cells sorted from blood. Subset specified: CD45RO+ cells pooled with CCR7-negative TemRA cells. The chain couples TRBV7-9 to TRBJ2-1; 8 nucleotides agree with TRBD1. The source of this sequence is a man between 25 and 39 years old in good health. The CDR3 sequence: CASSRPTGGNEQFF. CDR3 sequence (DNA): TGTGCCAGCAGCCGACCTACAGGGGGCAATGAGCAGTTCTTC.